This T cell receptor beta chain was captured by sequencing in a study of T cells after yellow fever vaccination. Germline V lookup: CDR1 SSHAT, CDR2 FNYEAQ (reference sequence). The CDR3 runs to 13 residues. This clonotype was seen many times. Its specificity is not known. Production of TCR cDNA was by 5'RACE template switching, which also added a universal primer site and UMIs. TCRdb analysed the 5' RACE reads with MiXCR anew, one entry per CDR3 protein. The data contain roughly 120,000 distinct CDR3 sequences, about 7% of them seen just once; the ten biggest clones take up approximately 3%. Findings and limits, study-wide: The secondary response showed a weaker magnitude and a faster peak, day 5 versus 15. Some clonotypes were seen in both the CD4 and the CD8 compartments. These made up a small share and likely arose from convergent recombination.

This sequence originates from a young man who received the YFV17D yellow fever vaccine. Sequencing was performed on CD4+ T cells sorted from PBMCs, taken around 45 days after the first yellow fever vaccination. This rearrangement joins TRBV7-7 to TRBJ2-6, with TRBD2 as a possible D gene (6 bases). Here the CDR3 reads CAVSGPGANVLTF. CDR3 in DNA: TGTGCTGTTAGCGGCCCTGGGGCCAACGTCCTGACTTTC. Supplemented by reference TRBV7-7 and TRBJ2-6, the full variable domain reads GAGVSQSPRYKVTKRGQDVTLRCDPISSHATLYWYQQALGQGPEFLTYFNYEAQPDKSGLPSDRFSAERPEGSISTLTIQRTEQRDSAMYRCAVSGPGANVLTFGAGSRLTVL.